The entry that follows covers one T cell receptor (beta chain) sequence. Its antigen remains unknown. This sample is part of a study of cytomegalovirus exposure and HLA in healthy donors. General study results and limits: Excluded were some V segments that proved indistinguishable, including TRBV6-2 and TRBV6-3. Later, TCR association rates were found to vary by HLA locus, highest for DRB1 and lowest for HLA-C. For TCR beta chains, V- and J-gene trimming was later linked to a missense DCLRE1C variant.

Vbeta (60) and Jbeta (13) primers were used in the PCR. Clones were sequenced by immunoSEQ multiplex PCR, and TCRdb holds only the in-frame ones, with some missing. Here the sample spans over 70,000 clones, approximately 80% being singletons. V shed 0 bases, J shed 6 bases, and the junction held 10 bases outside the gene matches. Germline-derived CDR1 and CDR2 are MNHEY and SVGAGI. This CDR3 region has 16 residues. The sequence was collected from a woman aged 45-60 years in good health and CMV-seropositive. The chain couples TRBV6-5 to TRBJ2-7, with TRBD2 matching 8 bases. Sequenced sample: PBMCs. CDR3 in amino acids: CASSYSIGTRVGEQYF. CDR3 bases: TGTGCCAGCAGTTACTCGATAGGGACTAGAGTCGGCGAGCAGTACTTC.